Reported below is one TCR beta chain. Using immunoSEQ multiplex PCR, the repertoire was profiled, and TCRdb retains in-frame clones only, with some absent. The sample includes 350,000 to 500,000 clones, 85% to 90% of them seen just once. Treatment: over 15 received Ad26.COV2.S at low or high dose, single or two shots; several received placebo; per-sample allocation not given. Sampling was done on day 63 after the first vaccine or placebo injection. This entry comes from a study of Ad26.COV2.S vaccination and SARS-CoV-2 variants. Germline V gene data show CDR1 as SGDLS and CDR2 as YYNGEE. V trimming: 3 bases; J trimming: 5 bases; junction bases outside the gene matches: 9. There are 16 residues in the CDR3.

The source material was peripheral blood, sampled in a trial of Ad26.COV2.S vaccine versus placebo. This clonotype originated in a person aged 18 to 59 who received the Ad26.COV2.S COVID-19 vaccine or a placebo. The chain employs TRBV9 and TRBJ2-2; TRBD2 matches 8 bases. CDR3 sequence reads: CASSAVSGGPTGELFF. For the CDR3, the DNA is TGTGCCAGCAGCGCAGTGTCGGGGGGGCCAACCGGGGAGCTGTTTTTT.